This TCR beta chain was documented in a study of shared clonotypes between healthy human individuals. Study results and caveats: Collection of samples was limited to blood; tissue repertoires likely differ. Larger richness was generally estimated for naive than memory subsets.

The CDR3 runs to 13 residues. V gave up 6 bases and J gave up 0 bases, with 8 bases separating them. Germline assignment: CDR1 SQVTM and CDR2 ANQGSEA. A remark on this clone: The target antigen is unknown.

Only in-frame clones appear in the TCRdb table, and some are missing; sequencing was by immunoSEQ multiplex PCR. The repertoire has 2,500,000 or so clones, 90% to 95% of them found once; the top ten carry roughly 0.39%. The TCR sequence derives from a man between 18 and 29 years old in good health. Some clones in this sample may be carry-over from other donors' samples. The rearrangement links TRBV29-1 to TRBJ2-2; weak D call: TRBD1 (5 bases). The material sequenced was naive CD4+ T cells from PBMCs. Regarding subset: CD45RA+ positively selected. The CDR3 DNA is TGCAGCGTCGACAGCGCGAACACCGGGGAGCTGTTTTTT. Translating it yields CSVDSANTGELFF.